This T cell receptor (beta chain) was found in a study of cytomegalovirus exposure and HLA in healthy donors. The PCR was carried out with 60 Vbeta primers and 13 Jbeta primers. Assay: immunoSEQ multiplex PCR; the TCRdb copy retains only in-frame clones and omits some. The table lists around 220,000 clones, roughly 80% of them singletons. Looked up from germline, CDR1 is SEHNR and CDR2 is FQNEAQ (reference sequence). V shed 5 bases and J shed 6 bases, with 20 bases lying between them. The CDR3 runs 15 residues. This clone was seen a handful of times. The V gene is TRBV7-9, the J gene TRBJ2-7; TRBD1 might be the D (7 bases). Sequenced input: PBMCs. The sequence came from a girl aged 2-10 years in good health and CMV-seronegative. CDR3 residues: CASSPQGGMSGEQYF. The CDR3 DNA reads as TGTGCCAGCAGCCCTCAGGGGGGTATGTCGGGCGAGCAGTACTTC.